This T cell receptor beta chain was retrieved from a study of blood T cell repertoires in COVID-19. The wider study: The study drew acute and convalescent COVID-19 samples from the United States, Italy and Spain. T cells, B-cell-depleted T cells, or PBMCs supplied cDNA or gDNA.

As originally analysed: Amplification of reference gene primers provided the estimated nucleated cell counts. Clones were sequenced by immunoSEQ multiplex PCR, and TCRdb holds only the in-frame ones, with some missing. V and J calls and clone size are as listed in that table; D and trimming were resolved from the DNA. The sample carries roughly 40,000 clones, 80% to 90% recorded once. V was trimmed by 0 bases and J by 1 base, leaving 9 bases between them. The CDR3 runs 15 residues. Germline-derived CDR1 and CDR2 are GTSNPN and SVGIG (reference sequence). V and J are TRBV30 and TRBJ2-2; D is perhaps TRBD2 (5 bases). This clonotype was sampled from a human donor in a cohort sampled during active COVID-19. Sequencing was performed on peripheral blood. CDR3 residues: CAWSVAVKNTGELFF. CDR3 in DNA: TGTGCCTGGAGTGTAGCGGTAAAGAACACCGGGGAGCTGTTTTTT.